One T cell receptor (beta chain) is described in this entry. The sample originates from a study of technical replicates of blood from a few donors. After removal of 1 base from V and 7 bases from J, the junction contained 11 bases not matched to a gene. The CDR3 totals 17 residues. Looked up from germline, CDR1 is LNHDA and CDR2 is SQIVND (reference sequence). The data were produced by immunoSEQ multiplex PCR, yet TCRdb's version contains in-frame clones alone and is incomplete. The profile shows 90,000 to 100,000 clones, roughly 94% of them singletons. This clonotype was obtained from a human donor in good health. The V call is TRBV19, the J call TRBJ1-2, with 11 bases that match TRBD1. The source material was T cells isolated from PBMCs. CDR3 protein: CASSIAVSGTGGLGYTF. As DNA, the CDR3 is TGTGCCAGTAGTATAGCCGTCTCCGGGACAGGGGGTCTTGGCTACACCTTC.